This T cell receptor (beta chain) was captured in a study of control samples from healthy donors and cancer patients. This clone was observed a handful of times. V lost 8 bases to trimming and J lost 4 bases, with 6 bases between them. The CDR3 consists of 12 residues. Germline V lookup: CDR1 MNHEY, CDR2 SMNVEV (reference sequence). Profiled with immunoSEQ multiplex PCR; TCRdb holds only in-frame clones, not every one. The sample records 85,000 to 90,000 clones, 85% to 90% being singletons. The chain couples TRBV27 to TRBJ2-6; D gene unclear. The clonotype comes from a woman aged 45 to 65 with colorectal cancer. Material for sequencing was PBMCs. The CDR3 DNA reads TGTGCCAGCGGTCCCGGGGCCAACGTCCTGACTTTC. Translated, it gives CASGPGANVLTF.